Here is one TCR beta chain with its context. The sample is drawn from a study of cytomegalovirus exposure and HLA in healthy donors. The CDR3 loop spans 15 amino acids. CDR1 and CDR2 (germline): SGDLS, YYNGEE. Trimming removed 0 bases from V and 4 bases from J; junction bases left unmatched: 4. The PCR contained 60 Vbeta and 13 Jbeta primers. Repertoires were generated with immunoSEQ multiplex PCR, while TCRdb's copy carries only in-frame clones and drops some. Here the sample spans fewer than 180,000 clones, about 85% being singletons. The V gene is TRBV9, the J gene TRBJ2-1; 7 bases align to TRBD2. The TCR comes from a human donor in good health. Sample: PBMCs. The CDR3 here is CASSVVGLDYNEQFF. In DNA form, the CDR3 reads TGTGCCAGCAGCGTAGTTGGACTAGATTACAATGAGCAGTTCTTC.